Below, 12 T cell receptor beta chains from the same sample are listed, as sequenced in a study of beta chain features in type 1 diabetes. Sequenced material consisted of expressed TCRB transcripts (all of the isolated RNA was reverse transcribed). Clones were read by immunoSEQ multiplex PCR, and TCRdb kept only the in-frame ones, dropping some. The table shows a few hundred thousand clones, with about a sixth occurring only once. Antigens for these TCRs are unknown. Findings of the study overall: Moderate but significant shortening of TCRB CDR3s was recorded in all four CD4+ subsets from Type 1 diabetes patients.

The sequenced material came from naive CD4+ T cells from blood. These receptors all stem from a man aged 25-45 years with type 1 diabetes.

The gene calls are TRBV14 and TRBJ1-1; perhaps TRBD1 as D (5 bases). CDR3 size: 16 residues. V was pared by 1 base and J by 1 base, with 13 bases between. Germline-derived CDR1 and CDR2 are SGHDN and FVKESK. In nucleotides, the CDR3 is TGTGCCAGCAGCCAAGTCCAGGGTGTCGGGAACACTGAAGCTTTCTTT. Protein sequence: CASSQVQGVGNTEAFF.

The CDR3 sequence: CASSVGGGAYGYTF. DNA for the CDR3: TGTGCCAGCAGCGTAGGGGGAGGTGCCTATGGCTACACCTTC. The chain uses TRBV9 and TRBJ1-2; unclear D gene. Per the germline V gene, CDR1 is SGDLS and CDR2 is YYNGEE. The CDR3 has 14 residues. Trimming shortened V by 0 bases and J by 4 bases, and 10 bases separated the two germline ends.

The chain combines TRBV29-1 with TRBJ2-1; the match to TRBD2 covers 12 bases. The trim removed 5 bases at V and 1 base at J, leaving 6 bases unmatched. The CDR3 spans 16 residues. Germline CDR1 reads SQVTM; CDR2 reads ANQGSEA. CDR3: CSVSSGRAGSYNEQFF. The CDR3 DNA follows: TGCAGCGTTTCTAGCGGGAGGGCTGGTTCCTACAATGAGCAGTTCTTC.

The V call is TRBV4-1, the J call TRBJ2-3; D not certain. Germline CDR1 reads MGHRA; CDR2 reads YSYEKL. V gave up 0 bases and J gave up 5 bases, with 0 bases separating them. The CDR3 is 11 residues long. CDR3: CASSQEDTQYF. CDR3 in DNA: TGCGCCAGCAGCCAAGAAGATACGCAGTATTTT.

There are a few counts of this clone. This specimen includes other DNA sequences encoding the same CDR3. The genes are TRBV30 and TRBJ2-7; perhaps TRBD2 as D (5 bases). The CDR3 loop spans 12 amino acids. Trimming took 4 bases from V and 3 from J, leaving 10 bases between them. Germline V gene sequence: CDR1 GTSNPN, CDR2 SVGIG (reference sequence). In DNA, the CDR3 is TGTGCCTGGAATCGGGGAAGCTACGAGCAGTACTTC. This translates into CAWNRGSYEQYF.

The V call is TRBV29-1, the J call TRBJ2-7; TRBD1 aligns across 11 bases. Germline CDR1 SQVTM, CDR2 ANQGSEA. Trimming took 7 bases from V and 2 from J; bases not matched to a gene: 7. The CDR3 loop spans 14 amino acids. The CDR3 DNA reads TGCAGCGGGGCTACGGGACAGGGGGCCTACGAGCAGTACTTC. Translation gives CSGATGQGAYEQYF.

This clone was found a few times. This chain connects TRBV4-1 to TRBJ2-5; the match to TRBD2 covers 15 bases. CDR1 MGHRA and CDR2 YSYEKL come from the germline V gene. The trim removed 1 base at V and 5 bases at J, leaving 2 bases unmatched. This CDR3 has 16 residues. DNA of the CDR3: TGCGCCAGCAGCCAAGCCGGACTAGCGGGAGGGGAGACCCAGTACTTC. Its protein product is CASSQAGLAGGETQYF.

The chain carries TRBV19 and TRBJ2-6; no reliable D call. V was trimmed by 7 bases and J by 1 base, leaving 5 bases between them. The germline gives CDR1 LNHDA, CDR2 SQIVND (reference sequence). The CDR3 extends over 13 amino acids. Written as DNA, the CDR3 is TGTGCCAGTACGATGTCTGGGGCCAACGTCCTGACTTTC. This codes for CASTMSGANVLTF.

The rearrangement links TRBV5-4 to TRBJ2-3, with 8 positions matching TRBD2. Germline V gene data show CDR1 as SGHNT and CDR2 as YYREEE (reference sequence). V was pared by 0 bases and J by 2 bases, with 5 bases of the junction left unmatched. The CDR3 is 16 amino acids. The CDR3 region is CASSLDPAGATDTQYF. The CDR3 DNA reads TGTGCCAGCAGCTTGGACCCAGCGGGAGCCACAGATACGCAGTATTTT. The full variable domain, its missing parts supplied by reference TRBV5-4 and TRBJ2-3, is ETGVTQSPTHLIKTRGQQVTLRCSSQSGHNTVSWYQQALGQGPQFIFQYYREEENGRGNFPPRFSGLQFPNYSSELNVNALELDDSALYLCASSLDPAGATDTQYFGPGTRLTVL.

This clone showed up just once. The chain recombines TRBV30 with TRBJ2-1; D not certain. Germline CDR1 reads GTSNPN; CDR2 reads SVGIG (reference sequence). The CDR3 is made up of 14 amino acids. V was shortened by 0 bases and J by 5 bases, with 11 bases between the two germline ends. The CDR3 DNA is TGTGCCTGGAGTGTGACTTTGAGGAACAATGAGCAGTTCTTC. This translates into CAWSVTLRNNEQFF.

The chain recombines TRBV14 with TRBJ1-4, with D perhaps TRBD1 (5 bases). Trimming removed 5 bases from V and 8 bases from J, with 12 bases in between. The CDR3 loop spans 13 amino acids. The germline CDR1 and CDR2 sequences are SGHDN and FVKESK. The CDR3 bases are TGTGCCAGCAGCTCCAGGGTACGAGAAAAACTGTTTTTT. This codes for CASSSRVREKLFF.

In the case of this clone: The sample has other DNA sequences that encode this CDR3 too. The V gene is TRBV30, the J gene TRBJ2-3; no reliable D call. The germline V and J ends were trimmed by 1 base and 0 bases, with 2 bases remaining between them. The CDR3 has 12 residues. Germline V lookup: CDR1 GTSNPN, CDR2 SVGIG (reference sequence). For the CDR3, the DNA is TGTGCCTGGAGTGCAAGCACAGATACGCAGTATTTT. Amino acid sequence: CAWSASTDTQYF.